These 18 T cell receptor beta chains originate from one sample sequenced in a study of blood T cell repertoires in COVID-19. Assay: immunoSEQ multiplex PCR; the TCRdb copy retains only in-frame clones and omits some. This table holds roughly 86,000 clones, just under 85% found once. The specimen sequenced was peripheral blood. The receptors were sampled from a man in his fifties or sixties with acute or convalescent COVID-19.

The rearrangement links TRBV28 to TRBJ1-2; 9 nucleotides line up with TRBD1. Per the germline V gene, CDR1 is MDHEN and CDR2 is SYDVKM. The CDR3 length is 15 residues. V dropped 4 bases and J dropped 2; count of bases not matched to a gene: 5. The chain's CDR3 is CASSSGQGRNYGYTF. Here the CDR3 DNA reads TGTGCCAGCAGTTCTGGACAGGGGAGGAACTATGGCTACACCTTC.

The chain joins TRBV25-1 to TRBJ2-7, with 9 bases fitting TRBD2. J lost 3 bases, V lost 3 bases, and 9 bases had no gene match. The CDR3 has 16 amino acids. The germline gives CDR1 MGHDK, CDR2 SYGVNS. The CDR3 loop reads CASSDPTRGRDYEQYF. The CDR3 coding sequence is TGTGCCAGCAGTGACCCTACCCGCGGGAGGGACTACGAGCAGTACTTC.

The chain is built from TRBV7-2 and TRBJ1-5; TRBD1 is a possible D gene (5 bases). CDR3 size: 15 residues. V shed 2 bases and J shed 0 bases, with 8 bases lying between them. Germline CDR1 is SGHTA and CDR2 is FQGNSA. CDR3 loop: CASSLRQGSNQPQHF. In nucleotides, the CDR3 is TGTGCCAGCAGCTTACGTCAGGGTAGCAATCAGCCCCAGCATTTT.

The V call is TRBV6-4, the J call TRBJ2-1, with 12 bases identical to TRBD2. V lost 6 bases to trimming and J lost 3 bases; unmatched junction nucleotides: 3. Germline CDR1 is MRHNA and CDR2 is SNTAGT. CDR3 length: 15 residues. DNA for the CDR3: TGTGCCAGCAGGAGACTAGCGGGAGACTACAATGAGCAGTTCTTC. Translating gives CASRRLAGDYNEQFF.

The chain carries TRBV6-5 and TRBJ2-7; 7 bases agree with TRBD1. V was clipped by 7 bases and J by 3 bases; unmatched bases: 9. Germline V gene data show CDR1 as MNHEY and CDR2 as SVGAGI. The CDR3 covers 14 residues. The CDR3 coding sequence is TGTGCCAGCACCGACGCCGGGACAGACTACGAGCAGTACTTC. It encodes CASTDAGTDYEQYF.

CDR3 loop: CASSFQGVGTEAFF. The CDR3 nucleotides are TGTGCCAGCAGCTTCCAGGGGGTTGGCACTGAAGCTTTCTTT. The chain links TRBV7-6 to TRBJ1-1; 7 bases agree with TRBD1. CDR3 length equals 14 residues. Unmatched junction bases numbered 5, after V lost 3 bases and J lost 4 bases. The germline V gene encodes CDR1 SGHVS and CDR2 FNYEAQ.

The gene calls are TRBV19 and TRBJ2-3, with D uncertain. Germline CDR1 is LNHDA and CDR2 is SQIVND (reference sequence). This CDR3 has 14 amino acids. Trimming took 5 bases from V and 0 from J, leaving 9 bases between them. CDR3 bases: TGTGCCAGTAGTGCTCCGACTAGCACAGATACGCAGTATTTT. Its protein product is CASSAPTSTDTQYF.

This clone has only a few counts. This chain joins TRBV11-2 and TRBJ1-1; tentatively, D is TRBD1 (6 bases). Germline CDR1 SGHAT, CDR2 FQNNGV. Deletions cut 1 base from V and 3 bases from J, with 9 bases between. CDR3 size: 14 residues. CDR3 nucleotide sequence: TGTGCCAGCAGCTTAGCGGCAGGGGACACTGAAGCTTTCTTT. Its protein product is CASSLAAGDTEAFF.

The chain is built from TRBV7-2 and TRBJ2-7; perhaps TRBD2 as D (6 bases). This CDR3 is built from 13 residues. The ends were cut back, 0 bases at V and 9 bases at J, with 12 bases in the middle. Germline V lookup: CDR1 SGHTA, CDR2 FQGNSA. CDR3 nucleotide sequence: TGTGCCAGCAGCTTAGCGGGAGGTCCCGGGCAGTACTTC. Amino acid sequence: CASSLAGGPGQYF.

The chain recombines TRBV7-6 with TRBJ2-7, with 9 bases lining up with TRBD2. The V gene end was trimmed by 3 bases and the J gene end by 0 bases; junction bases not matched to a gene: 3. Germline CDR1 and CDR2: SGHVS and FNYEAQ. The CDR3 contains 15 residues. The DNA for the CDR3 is TGTGCCAGCAGCTTCGGCGGGGGGGTCTCCTACGAGCAGTACTTC. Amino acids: CASSFGGGVSYEQYF.

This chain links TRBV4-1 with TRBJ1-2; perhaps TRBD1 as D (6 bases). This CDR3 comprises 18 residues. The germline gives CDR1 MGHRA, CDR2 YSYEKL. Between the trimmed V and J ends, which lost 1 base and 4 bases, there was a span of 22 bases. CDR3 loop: CASSQGQVVFPLPYGYTF. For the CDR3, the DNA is TGCGCCAGCAGCCAAGGACAGGTAGTCTTCCCCCTCCCCTATGGCTACACCTTC.

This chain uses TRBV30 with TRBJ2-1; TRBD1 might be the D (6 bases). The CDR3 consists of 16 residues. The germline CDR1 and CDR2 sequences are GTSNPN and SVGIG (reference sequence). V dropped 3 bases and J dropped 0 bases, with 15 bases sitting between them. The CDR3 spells CAWSPIRGYSYNEQFF. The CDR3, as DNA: TGTGCCTGGAGCCCTATCAGGGGTTACTCCTACAATGAGCAGTTCTTC.

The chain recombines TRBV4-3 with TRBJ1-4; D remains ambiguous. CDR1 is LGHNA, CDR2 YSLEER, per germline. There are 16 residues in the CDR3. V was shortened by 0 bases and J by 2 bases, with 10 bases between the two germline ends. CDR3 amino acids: CASSQDEGGTNEKLFF. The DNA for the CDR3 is TGCGCCAGCAGCCAAGATGAGGGTGGGACTAATGAAAAACTGTTTTTT.

The CDR3 coding sequence is TGTGCCAGCAGTTACAGTCCACGGGAGACCCAGTACTTC. It translates to CASSYSPRETQYF. J is TRBJ2-5 and V is TRBV6-2 or TRBV6-3, with D unresolved. Per germline, CDR1 MNHEY and CDR2 SVGEGT. V lost 2 bases, J lost 5 bases, and 9 bases lay in between. This CDR3 has 13 residues.

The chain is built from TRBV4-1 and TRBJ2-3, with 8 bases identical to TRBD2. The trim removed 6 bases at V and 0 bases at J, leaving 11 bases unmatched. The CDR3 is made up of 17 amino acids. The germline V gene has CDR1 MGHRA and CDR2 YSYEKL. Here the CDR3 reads CASRPLVVAGSTDTQYF. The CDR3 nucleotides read TGCGCCAGCAGACCGTTAGTGGTAGCGGGGAGCACAGATACGCAGTATTTT.

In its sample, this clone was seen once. Here the CDR3 DNA reads TGTGCCAGCAGCAGGAGACAGGGTTCCTACAATGAGCAGTTCTTC. Translation gives CASSRRQGSYNEQFF. The chain couples TRBV25-1 to TRBJ2-1; 7 bases align to TRBD1. Trimming at V came to 6 bases and at J to 1 base, leaving 6 bases not matched to a gene. CDR1 and CDR2 (germline): MGHDK, SYGVNS. This CDR3 comprises 15 residues.

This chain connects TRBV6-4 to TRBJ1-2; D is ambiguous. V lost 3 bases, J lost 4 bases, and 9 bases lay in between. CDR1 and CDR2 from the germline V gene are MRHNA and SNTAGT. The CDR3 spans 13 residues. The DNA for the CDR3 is TGTGCCAGCAGTGAGTCCGTGGCCTATGGCTACACCTTC. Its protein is CASSESVAYGYTF.

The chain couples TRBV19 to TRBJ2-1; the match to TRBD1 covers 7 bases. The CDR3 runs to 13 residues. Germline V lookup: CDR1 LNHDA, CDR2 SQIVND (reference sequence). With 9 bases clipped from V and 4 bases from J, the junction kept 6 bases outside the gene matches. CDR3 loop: CASRDSPYNEQFF. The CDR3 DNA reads TGTGCCAGCAGGGACAGCCCTTACAATGAGCAGTTCTTC.